Listed below are T cell receptor beta chains from one sample, sequenced in a study of blood T cell repertoires in COVID-19. Produced via immunoSEQ multiplex PCR; TCRdb's table is partial and in-frame only. Of 210,000 or so clones detected, over 75% appear once; the ten largest clones hold approximately 7.4%. The sequenced sample consisted of PBMCs or T cells enriched from blood (not recorded which). These receptors came from a middle-aged woman with acute COVID-19. CDR3s include the opening cysteine and the closing phenylalanine or tryptophan. D genes are given only for firm matches. Rows may omit the clone size; those that give it use once, few, many or a size class.

clone_size cdr3_length d_call j_call v_call cdr3_aa cdr3_nt
. 14 TRBD1 TRBJ2-1 TRBV25-1 CASTLGTGGNEQFF TGTGCCAGCACCCTCGGGACAGGGGGCAATGAGCAGTTCTTC
. 14 . TRBJ1-1 TRBV7-9 CASTLRGTGSEAFF TGTGCCAGCACCCTAAGAGGTACAGGCTCTGAAGCTTTCTTT
. 16 . TRBJ2-4 TRBV14 CASSHSSTRLSNIQYF TGTGCCAGCAGCCATAGTAGCACGCGGTTGTCTAACATTCAGTACTTC
few 17 TRBD1 TRBJ1-4 TRBV5-5 CASSPGQGSGTNEKLFF TGTGCCAGCAGCCCTGGACAGGGATCGGGCACTAATGAAAAACTGTTTTTT
. 15 TRBD1 TRBJ2-3 TRBV19 CASGAGTASTDTQYF TGTGCCAGTGGCGCCGGGACAGCGAGCACAGATACGCAGTATTTT
. 15 . TRBJ2-1 TRBV7-8 CASRPSRLRENEQFF TGTGCCAGCAGACCCTCGCGACTACGAGAGAATGAGCAGTTCTTC
. 16 TRBD1 TRBJ1-5 TRBV18 CASSPLGTGSDQPQHF TGTGCCAGCTCACCGCTAGGGACAGGGTCCGATCAGCCCCAGCATTTT
. 11 TRBD1 TRBJ1-2 TRBV28 CASSGGLGYTF TGTGCCAGTTCAGGGGGCCTTGGCTACACCTTC
. 15 . TRBJ2-7 TRBV10-3 CAISEPGLATYEQYF TGTGCCATCAGTGAGCCGGGGCTAGCGACCTACGAGCAGTACTTC
. 15 . TRBJ1-4 TRBV6-2/TRBV6-3 CASSYVGQTNEKLFF TGTGCCAGCAGTTACGTCGGACAGACTAATGAAAAACTGTTTTTT
. 17 . TRBJ1-4 TRBV27 CASSSFTPPSPNEKLFF TGTGCCAGCAGTTCATTCACTCCACCTTCCCCCAATGAAAAACTGTTTTTT
once 14 TRBD2 TRBJ2-3 TRBV29-1 CSSGGGFHTDTQYF TGCAGCTCCGGGGGGGGCTTCCACACAGATACGCAGTATTTT
few 13 . TRBJ1-1 TRBV7-2 CASSLARGTEAFF TGTGCCAGCAGCTTAGCCCGGGGCACTGAAGCTTTCTTT
. 13 . TRBJ1-5 TRBV6-4 CASSPEEGQPQHF TGTGCCAGCAGCCCGGAGGAGGGTCAGCCCCAGCATTTT
once 15 . TRBJ1-1 TRBV19 CASSIGVAGITEAFF TGTGCCAGTAGTATAGGGGTTGCGGGTATCACTGAAGCTTTCTTT
. 13 . TRBJ1-3 TRBV30 CAWSRRSGNTIYF TGTGCCTGGAGTAGGAGATCTGGAAACACCATATATTTT
. 17 . TRBJ2-7 TRBV27 CASSPIGLATHSYEQYF TGTGCCAGCAGTCCGATAGGCCTAGCGACACACTCCTACGAGCAGTACTTC
. 17 . TRBJ2-1 TRBV9 CASSVAGSSRGYNEQFF TGTGCCAGCAGCGTAGCCGGTAGCAGTAGGGGTTACAATGAGCAGTTCTTC
. 13 . TRBJ1-5 TRBV7-2 CASSLGYNQPQHF TGTGCCAGCAGCTTAGGTTACAATCAGCCCCAGCATTTT
. 11 . TRBJ2-5 TRBV7-9 CASSSVETQYF TGTGCCAGCAGCTCCGTGGAGACCCAGTACTTC
many 15 . TRBJ1-4 TRBV28 CASSLGGATNEKLFF TGTGCCAGCAGTTTAGGGGGGGCAACTAATGAAAAACTGTTTTTT
. 16 TRBD2 TRBJ2-2 TRBV24-1 CATSDNGRVWTGELFF TGTGCCACCAGTGACAATGGGAGGGTTTGGACCGGGGAGCTGTTTTTT
. 16 . TRBJ2-2 TRBV2 CASAGPFTGVHGELFF TGTGCCAGCGCCGGTCCTTTTACGGGGGTGCACGGGGAGCTGTTTTTT
. 15 . TRBJ1-2 TRBV6-5 CASSYSVNLPYGYTF TGTGCCAGCAGTTACTCGGTTAACCTACCCTATGGCTACACCTTC
. 17 TRBD2 TRBJ2-2 TRBV4-3 CASSQTYSGRASGELFF TGCGCCAGCAGCCAAACTTATAGCGGGAGGGCCTCCGGGGAGCTGTTTTTT
. 16 TRBD1 TRBJ1-6 TRBV5-1 CASSPGQGTDNSPLHF TGCGCCAGCAGCCCTGGACAGGGTACGGATAATTCACCCCTCCACTTT
. 14 . TRBJ2-2 TRBV28 CASSGAGVFGELFF TGTGCCAGCAGTGGGGCAGGGGTGTTCGGGGAGCTGTTTTTT
few 13 . TRBJ1-2 TRBV29-1 CSVVDRADYGYTF TGCAGCGTGGTGGACAGAGCAGACTATGGCTACACCTTC
. 13 TRBD1 TRBJ1-1 TRBV18 CASSSQGDLEAFF TGTGCCAGCTCAAGTCAGGGGGATCTTGAAGCTTTCTTT
. 17 TRBD1 TRBJ2-1 TRBV7-8 CASSSVQGIASYNEQFF TGTGCCAGCAGCTCTGTACAGGGGATCGCCTCTTACAATGAGCAGTTCTTC
. 13 . TRBJ2-5 TRBV7-9 CASSQTGVETQYF TGTGCCAGCAGCCAGACGGGGGTGGAGACCCAGTACTTC
. 17 . TRBJ1-1 TRBV5-1 CASSLASAGMGGTEAFF TGCGCCAGCAGCTTGGCTTCTGCGGGGATGGGGGGCACTGAAGCTTTCTTT
. 15 . TRBJ1-4 TRBV28 CASSTGGGAWEKLFF TGTGCCAGCAGTACTGGTGGGGGGGCCTGGGAAAAACTGTTTTTT
. 16 TRBD2 TRBJ2-5 TRBV4-3 CASSQEGRLAGETQYF TGCGCCAGCAGCCAAGAAGGAAGACTAGCGGGGGAGACCCAGTACTTC
. 11 TRBD1 TRBJ2-7 TRBV19 CASRTGDEQYF TGTGCCAGCCGGACAGGGGACGAGCAGTACTTC
. 14 TRBD2 TRBJ2-5 TRBV5-1 CASSSGLAWETQYF TGCGCCAGCAGCTCAGGACTAGCGTGGGAGACCCAGTACTTC
. 16 . TRBJ2-3 TRBV4-1 CASSQTGTEGTDTQYF TGCGCCAGCAGCCAAACCGGGACGGAGGGGACAGATACGCAGTATTTT
. 14 . TRBJ2-5 TRBV4-3 CASSQDRQQETQYF TGCGCCAGCAGCCAAGATCGCCAGCAAGAGACCCAGTACTTC
. 15 . TRBJ2-2 TRBV5-1 CASTLTISNTGELFF TGCGCCAGCACCCTGACAATTTCGAACACCGGGGAGCTGTTTTTT
. 14 . TRBJ1-5 TRBV19 CASSIGGWDQPQHF TGTGCCAGTAGTATCGGGGGGTGGGATCAGCCCCAGCATTTT
. 14 TRBD1 TRBJ1-1 TRBV19 CASNTGQWGFEAFF TGTGCCAGTAATACGGGACAGTGGGGGTTTGAAGCTTTCTTT
many 16 TRBD2 TRBJ2-2 TRBV28 CASSAGTSGIAGELFF TGTGCCAGCAGCGCCGGGACTAGCGGGATCGCCGGGGAGCTGTTTTTT
. 15 . TRBJ1-2 TRBV6-5 CASSFSVGANYGYTF TGTGCCAGCAGTTTCTCGGTAGGGGCTAACTATGGCTACACCTTC
. 15 TRBD1 TRBJ2-7 TRBV28 CASSLRPTGGDEQYF TGTGCCAGCAGTTTACGTCCCACAGGGGGCGACGAGCAGTACTTC
. 12 . TRBJ1-1 TRBV18 CASSPINTEAFF TGTGCCAGCTCACCTATTAACACTGAAGCTTTCTTT